This paragraph covers one TCR beta chain sequence. The data are from a study of early stage breast cancer tumors. Using immunoSEQ multiplex PCR, the repertoire was profiled, and TCRdb retains in-frame clones only, with some absent. This table holds tens of thousands of clones, 55% to 75% found once. The TCR comes from a person in their fifties with breast cancer. The sequencing sample was made of blood.

Here the CDR3 DNA reads TGTGCCAGCAGCTCACGGGAGTCAGATACGCAGTATTTT. Translating it yields CASSSRESDTQYF. This chain connects TRBV9 to TRBJ2-3, with D possibly being TRBD2 (6 bases). Germline V gene data show CDR1 as SGDLS and CDR2 as YYNGEE. Trimming took off 4 bases at V and 4 bases at J, with 10 bases between the two ends. The CDR3 is made up of 13 amino acids.